The 21 T cell receptor beta chains in this list originate from one sample, sequenced in a study of tumor and adjacent non-tumor tissue in lung cancer. TCRbeta libraries were built with three rounds of nested PCR, modified from ARM-PCR. TCRdb reanalysed the multiplex PCR reads using MiXCR and keeps one entry per CDR3 protein. The sample contains some 84,000 distinct CDR3 sequences, about three fifths of which appear only once. The template was RNA from unsorted bulk tissue. Specimen: lung tumor tissue. These receptors were collected from a man between 65 and 85 years old with non-small cell lung cancer.

In the case of this clonotype: This CDR3 is missing its conserved last phenylalanine or tryptophan, likely due to a read error. This chain connects TRBV6-5 to TRBJ1-4, with D uncertain. Trimming removed 6 bases at V and 7 bases at J, with 21 bases between. From germline, CDR1 is MNHEY and CDR2 SVGAGI. This CDR3 is built from 16 residues. DNA for the CDR3: TGTGCCAGCAGCAGTGCCTCGTGGGTGGGGATTGAAAAACTGTTTCTT. As protein: CASSSASWVGIEKLFL.

The sample holds many counts of this clonotype. This chain connects TRBV20-1 to TRBJ1-5; D is uncertain. With 3 bases removed from V and 1 base from J, the gap between germline ends came to 4 bases. The germline CDR1 and CDR2 sequences are DFQATT and SNEGSKA (reference sequence). This CDR3 spans 12 amino acids. This CDR3 is CSARGSNQPQHF. The CDR3 DNA follows: TGCAGTGCTAGGGGGAGCAATCAGCCCCAGCATTTT.

Regarding this clonotype: The germline gene is not matched at one end of the junction; a read error may be the cause. Here the CDR3 reads CASSYPTDRVNWNQPHHF. CDR3 DNA sequence: TGTGCCAGCAGTTACCCGACGGACAGAGTAAATTGGAATCAGCCCCATCATTTT. The chain recombines TRBV6-2 or TRBV6-3 with TRBJ1-5, with a weak D call TRBD1 (6 bases). The CDR3 extends over 18 amino acids. The germline V gene has CDR1 MNHEY and CDR2 SVGEGT.

On this clonotype itself: The DNA is left out, because the CDR3 cannot be placed on it with certainty; the CDR3 is given as TCRdb lists it. The chain uses TRBV29-1 and TRBJ2-7; TRBD1, as called in the table, went unchecked against the DNA. Per germline, CDR1 SQVTM and CDR2 ANQGSEA. The CDR3 region is 13 residues in length, termini included. CDR3 region: CSVGTGAAYQQHF.

Notes on this clonotype: A read error may explain this, as a much larger clone is one base away. V is TRBV28 and J is TRBJ2-1; D unclear. CDR1 is MDHEN and CDR2 is SYDVKM in the germline V gene. This CDR3 contains 14 residues. CDR3 amino acids: CVSEQKPSYNEQFF. CDR3 DNA sequence: TGTGTCAGCGAGCAGAAACCTTCCTACAATGAGCAGTTCTTC.

This clonotype was seen repeatedly, ten times or more. The chain has TRBV12-3 or TRBV12-4 and TRBJ1-4; 7 nucleotides agree with TRBD1. This CDR3 has 13 residues. Trimming took 3 bases from V and 8 from J; bases not matched to a gene: 3. The DNA for the CDR3 is TGTGCCAGCAGTTTTGCAGGGGGGGAAAAACTGTTTTTT. Encoded protein: CASSFAGGEKLFF.

A remark on this clonotype: Compared with germline, one end of the junction differs, possibly owing to a read error. J is TRBJ2-3 and V is TRBV4-1, with 11 bases that match TRBD1. This CDR3 has 17 residues. CDR1 and CDR2 (germline): MGHRA, YSYEKL. The DNA of the CDR3 is TGCTCCAGTAGCCAGGTCGGGACAGGGGGAAACACAGATACGCAGTATTTT. This encodes CSSSQVGTGGNTDTQYF.

To note about this clonotype: One end of the junction fails to match germline, which may point to a read error. This chain joins TRBV11-2 and TRBJ1-5, with D maybe TRBD1 (5 bases). CDR1 is SGHAT, CDR2 FQNNGV, per germline. The CDR3 is 16 amino acids. DNA for the CDR3: TGTGCCAGTCCACAGGACGGTGGAGGGATCGATCAGCCCCAGCGTTTT. Encoded protein: CASPQDGGGIDQPQRF. The complete variable domain, with remaining parts taken from reference TRBV11-2 and TRBJ1-5, reads EAGVAQSPRYKIIEKRQSVAFWCNPISGHATLYWYQQILGQGPKLLIQFQNNGVVDDSQLPKDRFSAERLKGVDSTLKIQPAKLEDSAVYLCASPQDGGGIDQPQRFGDGTRLSIL.

Points on this clonotype: The CDR3 does not close with the conserved phenylalanine or tryptophan, likely indicating a read error. The DNA for the CDR3 is TGCAGCGTTGATGGGGACGGCACTGAAGCTTTCCTT. Amino acid sequence: CSVDGDGTEAFL. The V and J genes are TRBV29-1 and TRBJ1-1; D might be TRBD1 (5 bases). Germline V gene data show CDR1 as SQVTM and CDR2 as ANQGSEA. Deletions cut 3 bases from V and 4 bases from J, with 9 bases between. The length of the CDR3 is 12 residues.

In this sample, this clonotype turned up many times. V is TRBV11-1 and J is TRBJ2-5, with 13 bases aligning to TRBD2. J gave up 6 bases and V 5 bases, and 6 bases lay outside the gene matches. Germline loops: CDR1 SGHAT, CDR2 FQDESV (reference sequence). The CDR3 runs to 15 residues. CDR3 nucleotides: TGTGCCAGCAGCCGATGGACTAGCGGGAGAAAGACCCAGTACTTC. Amino acids: CASSRWTSGRKTQYF.

To note about this clonotype: A much larger clone lies one base from this, so it may be a read error. J is TRBJ2-6 and V is TRBV6-5; maybe TRBD1 (7 bases). The length of the CDR3 is 19 residues. Germline CDR1 MNHEY, CDR2 SVGAGI. This CDR3 is CASSYSSRGALSGDNVLTF. The CDR3 DNA reads TGTGCCAGCAGTTACTCCTCCAGGGGGGCTCTCTCTGGGGACAACGTCCTGACTTTC.

With respect to this clonotype: One base away lies a much larger clone, so this may be a sequencing read error. The J gene is TRBJ1-6, the V gene TRBV6-1, with D possibly being TRBD1 (5 bases). CDR3 length equals 14 residues. CDR1 and CDR2 (germline): MNHNS, SASEGT. The germline V and J ends were trimmed by 10 bases and 0 bases, with 10 bases remaining between them. In DNA, the CDR3 is TGTGCCATATCCCAGGGCTCCTATAATTCACCCCTCCACTTT. Protein sequence: CAISQGSYNSPLHF.

The chain carries TRBV5-1 and TRBJ2-1; D is perhaps TRBD2 (6 bases). The CDR3 is made up of 16 amino acids. V shed 3 bases and J shed 3 bases, with 16 bases lying between them. CDR1 is SGHRS, CDR2 YFSETQ, per germline. The CDR3: CASSSPGGRGYNEQFF. The CDR3 nucleotides read TGCGCCAGCAGCTCTCCCGGGGGACGAGGCTACAATGAGCAGTTCTTC. Complete variable domain (other parts from reference TRBV5-1 and TRBJ2-1): KAGVTQTPRYLIKTRGQQVTLSCSPISGHRSVSWYQQTPGQGLQFLFEYFSETQRNKGNFPGRFSGRQFSNSRSEMNVSTLELGDSALYLCASSSPGGRGYNEQFFGPGTRLTVL.

In DNA, the CDR3 is TGTGCCAGCACTTCACCCCCATGCAAGCAGTACTTC. Amino acids: CASTSPPCKQYF. The chain links TRBV11-2 to TRBJ2-7; D unresolved. V was cut by 7 bases and J by 8 bases, with 15 bases left in between. Germline V gives CDR1 SGHAT, CDR2 FQNNGV. The CDR3 spans 12 residues.

This clonotype was recorded a few times. This may come from a read error, since a much larger clone is one base off. The gene calls are TRBV28 and TRBJ2-5; 7 bases match TRBD1. The CDR3 is made up of 15 amino acids. Per the germline V gene, CDR1 is MDHEN and CDR2 is SYDVKM. CDR3 in DNA: TGTGCCTGCAGTTTCTTCGCGACAGGGCAGGAGACCCAGTACTTC. Translating gives CACSFFATGQETQYF.

In the case of this clonotype: A much larger clone differs by one base, so this may be a read error. This chain connects TRBV28 to TRBJ1-1; 10 bases agree with TRBD1. From germline, CDR1 is MDHEN and CDR2 SYDVKM. The CDR3 is made up of 14 amino acids. The CDR3 sequence: CATSTWTGGTEAFF. Written as DNA, the CDR3 is TGTGCCACCAGTACCTGGACAGGGGGCACTGAAGCTTTCTTT.

As concerns this clonotype: An end of the junction differs from the germline gene, which may be a read error. V usage is TRBV11-3 and J usage is TRBJ2-5; D may be TRBD2 (5 bases). The CDR3 length is 13 residues. From germline, CDR1 is SGHNT and CDR2 YENEEA. CDR3 protein: CASSLDLGETRYF. DNA of the CDR3: TGTGCCAGCAGCCTAGACTTGGGAGAGACCCGGTACTTC.

Points on this clonotype: This could be a read error, since a much larger clone is one nucleotide away. J is TRBJ2-3 and V is TRBV7-9; a possible D gene is TRBD2 (6 bases). CDR3 size: 15 residues. Germline CDR1 is SEHNR and CDR2 is FQNEAQ (reference sequence). CDR3 region: CASSFVGSSTGTQYF. The CDR3 region has the DNA TGTGCCAGCAGCTTCGTCGGGAGTAGCACAGGTACGCAGTATTTT.

Relative to its sample, this clonotype is medium-sized (0.01 to 0.1%). The chain couples TRBV10-3 to TRBJ2-7, with D possibly TRBD2 on 5 matching bases. The CDR3 is made up of 12 amino acids. V lost 10 bases and J 3 bases, leaving 13 bases between the germline ends. Germline V CDR1 and CDR2: ENHRY, SYGVKD. DNA for the CDR3: TGTGCCACCGGGAAGGTAAACTACGAGCAGTACTTC. Amino acids: CATGKVNYEQYF.

This clonotype was observed a few times. This clone may be a read error of a much larger clone one base away. The chain recombines TRBV4-1 with TRBJ2-3, with D possibly being TRBD1 (6 bases). CDR1 MGHRA and CDR2 YSYEKL come from the germline V gene. This CDR3 has 16 amino acids. The V and J ends lost 2 bases and 2 bases respectively, with 14 bases between them. CDR3 residues: CASSQRQDSFTDTQYF. CDR3 DNA: TGCGCCAGCAGCCAACGACAGGACAGCTTCACAGATACGCAGTATTTT.

As concerns this clonotype: It is likely a read error, because the conserved phenylalanine at the end of the CDR3 is missing. The gene calls are TRBV11-2 and TRBJ2-5; D is ambiguous. V was shortened by 5 bases and J by 4 bases, with 17 bases between the two germline ends. This CDR3 spans 15 amino acids. The germline gives CDR1 SGHAT, CDR2 FQNNGV. CDR3 region: CASSPRSGQSETQYL. The CDR3 DNA reads as TGTGCCAGCAGCCCCCGTAGTGGGCAGTCAGAGACCCAGTACCTC.